This T cell receptor (beta chain) was observed in a study of T-cell memory formation after mild COVID-19. Study-level background: TCR clusters were mostly donor specific.

V lost 6 bases and J lost 2; bases outside the gene matches: 5. The CDR3 totals 15 residues. The germline CDR1 and CDR2 sequences are ENHRY and SYGVKD. Study-level results: Largely, contracting CD4+ clones fell within CM and EM, and contracting CD8+ clones within EMRA. Later expanders leaned CD4+, whereas day 15 to 85 contracting clones were balanced CD4/CD8.

This clonotype came up a few times. Its cognate antigen is unknown. With constant-segment primers, 5'RACE yielded cDNA libraries of TCR alpha and TCR beta that carried sample barcodes and UMIs. TCRdb redid the calling of the 5' RACE reads with MiXCR, one entry per CDR3 protein. The sample lists 350,000 to 500,000 distinct CDR3 sequences, more than 20% occurring once. The chain carries TRBV10-3 and TRBJ2-1; the match to TRBD2 covers 9 bases. Sequenced input: PBMCs or a T cell subset sorted from them (not recorded which). This TCR was sampled from an adult woman who had mild COVID-19 (a few samples of this study predate the infection). Cell type and time point are not known. As DNA, the CDR3 is TGTGCCATCAGCTCCCTAGCGGGACCCTACAATGAGCAGTTCTTC. Protein product: CAISSLAGPYNEQFF.